This T cell receptor beta chain is drawn from a study of CD8 T cells in ankylosing spondylitis. General observations from the study: Reactive arthritis synovial fluid and blood previously showed some of these motif variants. Characteristic of ankylosing spondylitis blood, it appeared, was a TCR beta motif comprising several highly homologous variants.

Quantitative 5'-RACE with molecular barcodes generated TCR beta libraries. Each CDR3 protein gets one entry after TCRdb re-called the 5' RACE reads with MiXCR. Of approximately 100,000 distinct CDR3 sequences in the sample, over 6.5% were seen once. At least ten counts were recorded for this clonotype. Its antigen is undetermined. The ends were cut back, 0 bases at V and 8 bases at J, with 13 bases in the middle. CDR1 and CDR2 from the germline V gene are LGHNA and YNFKEQ. This CDR3 region has 14 residues. Specimen: blood, either unsorted or a sorted T cell fraction (not recorded which). The sequence derives from a male donor with ankylosing spondylitis or in good health (not recorded which). The V gene is TRBV4-2, the J gene TRBJ1-2; perhaps TRBD1 as D (6 bases). CDR3 residues: CASSQDAGAQGYTF. Written as DNA, the CDR3 is TGTGCCAGCAGCCAAGATGCGGGGGCGCAAGGCTACACCTTC.